Shown below are 13 T cell receptor beta chains from a single sample sequenced in a study of blood T cells in healthy people across ages. It was with a sample-barcoded 5' primer and a J-beta primer mix that a second PCR of about 7 to 12 cycles was run. TCRdb itself ran the 5' RACE reads through MiXCR, one entry per CDR3 protein. The sample includes 700,000 to 950,000 distinct CDR3 sequences, roughly 41% of them seen just once. The sample comprised blood. Receptors originate from a woman aged 55 to 70 in good health.

The chain recombines TRBV24-1 with TRBJ2-1; perhaps TRBD2 as D (5 bases). CDR1 KGHDR and CDR2 SFDVKD come from the germline V gene. Trimming left V 3 bases short and J 6 bases short, with 20 bases between. The CDR3 loop spans 17 amino acids. The CDR3 DNA reads as TGTGCCACCAGTGATCCTCTGGACTTCTTCGGCGGCAATGAGCAGTTCTTC. Translating gives CATSDPLDFFGGNEQFF.

The chain uses TRBV11-2 and TRBJ2-5; no clear D gene. Germline values: CDR1 SGHAT, CDR2 FQNNGV. This CDR3 contains 14 residues. The ends were cut back, 5 bases at V and 6 bases at J, with 16 bases in the middle. The CDR3 coding sequence is TGTGCCAGCAGCCTTACAGAAGGGCTACAGACCCAGTACTTC. Translating it yields CASSLTEGLQTQYF.

The V call is TRBV12-3 or TRBV12-4, the J call TRBJ2-2; 10 bases are shared with TRBD1. V trimming: 7 bases; J trimming: 6 bases; junction bases outside the gene matches: 8. The CDR3 has 15 residues. The CDR3 loop is CASKKGTGASGELFF. CDR3 bases: TGTGCCAGCAAAAAGGGGACAGGGGCCTCCGGGGAGCTGTTTTTT.

This clonotype has more than one count but fewer than ten. This rearrangement joins TRBV5-1 to TRBJ2-3, with TRBD2 matching 7 bases. The CDR3 spans 16 residues. CDR1 and CDR2 from the germline V gene are SGHRS and YFSETQ. After removal of 0 bases from V and 3 bases from J, the junction contained 7 bases not matched to a gene. DNA of the CDR3: TGCGCCAGCAGCTTGGTAACGGGGGAGGGAACAGATACGCAGTATTTT. This translates into CASSLVTGEGTDTQYF.

CDR3 sequence (DNA): TGTGCCAGCAGCCAAGTATGGAGGAATGAGCAGTTCTTC. Amino acids: CASSQVWRNEQFF. The chain is built from TRBV4-2 and TRBJ2-1, with D maybe TRBD2 (5 bases). V gave up 1 base and J gave up 7 bases, with 8 bases separating them. This CDR3 region has 13 residues. CDR1 is LGHNA and CDR2 is YNFKEQ in the germline V gene.

This clonotype was observed a handful of times. V is TRBV6-6 and J is TRBJ2-4; D might be TRBD2 (6 bases). V lost 8 bases, J lost 13 bases, and 21 bases lay in between. This CDR3 is 13 amino acids long. Germline V gene lookup returns CDR1 MNHNY and CDR2 SVGAGI (reference sequence). CDR3 DNA: TGTGCCAGCGCCTTAGGGGAAGGCGGGGAGCAGTACTTC. This sequence encodes CASALGEGGEQYF.

The rearrangement links TRBV12-3 or TRBV12-4 to TRBJ1-5, with unresolved D. The CDR3 extends over 12 amino acids. The germline V and J ends were trimmed by 7 bases and 4 bases, with 8 bases remaining between them. The CDR3: CASTLRNQPQHF. The CDR3, as DNA: TGTGCCAGCACACTGAGGAATCAGCCCCAGCATTTT.

V is TRBV18 and J is TRBJ2-7; the match to TRBD1 covers 8 bases. In germline, CDR1 is KGHSH, CDR2 LQKENI. With V trimmed by 4 bases and J by 2 bases, 7 bases remained unmatched. The CDR3 contains 15 residues. This chain's CDR3 is CASSLTGGQTYEQYF. The CDR3 DNA reads as TGTGCCAGCTCACTAACAGGGGGACAGACCTACGAGCAGTACTTC.

This clonotype came up a few times. The gene calls are TRBV5-1 and TRBJ2-7; TRBD2 is a possible D gene (7 bases). V was clipped by 3 bases and J by 5 bases, with 21 bases between them. The CDR3 sequence is 16 residues long. Germline V gene lookup returns CDR1 SGHRS and CDR2 YFSETQ. Here the CDR3 reads CASSWDGGAINHEQYF. The CDR3 region has the DNA TGCGCCAGCAGCTGGGATGGGGGGGCAATCAACCACGAGCAGTACTTC.

The V and J genes are TRBV25-1 and TRBJ2-3, with D possibly TRBD1 on 5 matching bases. V was pared by 8 bases and J by 4 bases, with 10 bases between. Germline V gene data show CDR1 as MGHDK and CDR2 as SYGVNS. The CDR3 covers 12 residues. The CDR3 coding sequence is TGTGCCAGCGCTGACAGCTCAGATACGCAGTATTTT. Translation: CASADSSDTQYF.

This sequence joins TRBV7-2 and TRBJ2-1; no clear D. Trimming took off 5 bases at V and 0 bases at J, with 20 bases between the two ends. This CDR3 comprises 18 residues. Germline CDR1 and CDR2: SGHTA and FQGNSA. The CDR3 here is CASSLDPLFGSSYNEQFF. In DNA form, the CDR3 reads TGTGCCAGCAGCCTGGATCCGCTTTTCGGAAGCTCCTACAATGAGCAGTTCTTC.

This chain links TRBV6-2 or TRBV6-3 with TRBJ1-4; D is uncertain. Trimming pared 4 bases from V and 5 bases from J, leaving 11 bases between. Germline-derived CDR1 and CDR2 are MNHEY and SVGEGT. The CDR3 consists of 14 residues. The CDR3 loop reads CASSFRRGNEKLFF. The CDR3 DNA reads TGTGCCAGCAGTTTCCGCAGAGGCAATGAAAAACTGTTTTTT.

The chain employs TRBV6-6 and TRBJ1-4; weak D call: TRBD1 (6 bases). The V end lost 2 bases, the J end lost 11 bases, and 15 bases lay between the germline ends. Germline-derived CDR1 and CDR2 are MNHNY and SVGAGI (reference sequence). The CDR3 is made up of 14 amino acids. The CDR3: CASSYGQSSDKLFF. CDR3 coding DNA: TGTGCCAGCAGTTACGGACAGAGTTCCGACAAACTGTTTTTT.